These 7 T cell receptor beta chains originate from one sample sequenced in a study of blood T cell repertoires in COVID-19. Sequenced by immunoSEQ multiplex PCR; TCRdb stores in-frame clones only, minus some. The table shows around 61,000 clones, with about 90% occurring only once. The sequenced sample consisted of peripheral blood. The receptors stem from a man in his 60s with acute or convalescent COVID-19.

The rearrangement joins TRBV2 to TRBJ1-1, with D uncertain. Germline values: CDR1 SNHLY, CDR2 FYNNEI. V was trimmed by 5 bases and J by 10 bases, leaving 14 bases between them. CDR3 size: 12 residues. CDR3 in DNA: TGTGCCAGCAGTCTCACCATGGGAGGAGCTTTCTTT. Its protein is CASSLTMGGAFF. Full variable domain (outside the CDR3, taken from reference TRBV2 and TRBJ1-1): EPEVTQTPSHQVTQMGQEVILRCVPISNHLYFYWYRQILGQKVEFLVSFYNNEISEKSEIFDDQFSVERPDGSNFTLKIRSTKLEDSAMYFCASSLTMGGAFFGQGTRLTVV.

The V and J genes are TRBV7-9 and TRBJ2-3; 10 bases line up with TRBD1. The length of the CDR3 is 15 residues. J lost 5 bases, V lost 6 bases, and 8 bases had no gene match. Germline loops: CDR1 SEHNR, CDR2 FQNEAQ (reference sequence). Here the CDR3 DNA reads TGTGCCAGCAGTCGAGAGACAGGGGGCAAAGATACGCAGTATTTT. Amino acids: CASSRETGGKDTQYF.

The V gene is TRBV3-1 (or the pseudogene TRBV3-2), the J gene TRBJ2-5, with 8 bases aligning to TRBD2. The V segment lost 3 bases and the J segment 7 bases; nucleotides outside the gene matches: 16. The CDR3 spans 17 residues. Germline CDR1 LGHDT, CDR2 YNNKEL (reference sequence). The CDR3 DNA reads TGTGCCAGCAGCCAGCCTGGGATTAGCGGGGTGTCGGGGACCCAGTACTTC. Its translation: CASSQPGISGVSGTQYF.

The chain recombines TRBV12-3 or TRBV12-4 with TRBJ2-1; D is unresolved. Trimming took 5 bases from V and 10 from J, leaving 9 bases between them. This CDR3 has 11 residues. CDR3 bases: TGTGCCAGCAGTGTACTCCTGGAGCAGTTCTTC. Translating gives CASSVLLEQFF.

The gene calls are TRBV9 and TRBJ2-7; D perhaps matches TRBD2 (5 bases). V shed 0 bases and J shed 2 bases, with 9 bases lying between them. Germline CDR1 and CDR2: SGDLS and YYNGEE. This CDR3 has 14 residues. This CDR3 reads CASSVAGKTYEQYF. DNA for the CDR3: TGTGCCAGCAGCGTAGCGGGGAAGACCTACGAGCAGTACTTC.

The V call is TRBV5-1, the J call TRBJ1-2; the match to TRBD1 covers 11 bases. Per the germline V gene, CDR1 is SGHRS and CDR2 is YFSETQ. The CDR3 length is 15 residues. The trim removed 4 bases at V and 6 bases at J, leaving 8 bases unmatched. The CDR3 nucleotides read TGCGCCAGCAGCAGGACAGGGGGCGGTGTAGATGGCTACACCTTC. This sequence encodes CASSRTGGGVDGYTF.

V usage is TRBV6-2 or TRBV6-3 and J usage is TRBJ2-2; weak D call: TRBD2 (5 bases). V lost 5 bases, J lost 3 bases, and 10 bases lay in between. The germline V gene has CDR1 MNHEY and CDR2 SVGEGT. The CDR3 runs to 14 residues. CDR3 region: CASSRRGYTGELFF. The DNA for the CDR3 is TGTGCCAGCAGTCGCCGAGGGTACACCGGGGAGCTGTTTTTT.